This T cell receptor (beta chain) was captured in a study of blood T cells in healthy people across ages (dated by TCRdb to the mid-2010s). The study in broad terms: In model experiments, roughly one uniquely barcoded TCR beta cDNA molecule per two T cells was captured by template switching. The study measured age-related changes in TCR beta repertoire diversity using deep sequencing normalized with unique cDNA molecular identifiers. The donors were split into four age groups: young (average approximately 16 years), middle-aged (about 40), aged (over 55) and long-lived (approximately 80). The study analyzed two additional independent replicas of 1 million unique cDNA reads from the same blood draw for two donors, one aged 18 to 30 and one aged 80 or older. The paper's findings and limits, for the study overall: Compared with the aged group, the long-lived group had more naive CD4+ T cells, fewer expanded clones and increased TCR diversity, suggesting age selection. As age increased, observed TCR beta diversity per million T cells dropped in a roughly linear way, and a significant reduction was already evident by age roughly 36. Estimates of total diversity based on one million sequenced T cells were regarded as lower bounds and as underestimates. Since profiling was done on bulk unsorted PBMCs, naive and antigen-experienced compartments could not be conclusively compared. Donor CMV infection status was unknown, potentially confounding age-related changes in expanded clonotypes. There was a strong correlation between observed TCR beta diversity and the percentage of naive T cells measured by flow cytometry.

A few counts support this clonotype. Its antigen is unknown. Base qualities are missing; no much larger clone stands one base away. The donors were roughly 38 Caucasian individuals from Russia, aged roughly 6 to 100 years, who were systemically healthy. About 10 milliliters of peripheral blood were collected from each donor into EDTA-treated Vacutainer tubes. Ficoll-Paque density-gradient centrifugation was used to isolate PBMCs, with at least 6.5 million obtained per sample. Total RNA was extracted from PBMCs with Trizol reagent, with at least 6 micrograms obtained per sample. For every donor, an aliquot of PBMCs went through flow cytometry to measure the percentages of naive CD45RAhigh/CD27high T cells. Library construction relied on 5' RACE. For sequencing, an Illumina HiSeq 2500 was employed. A second PCR of about 6 to 12 cycles was run with a J-beta primer mix and a sample-barcoded 5' primer. A template-switch 5' adaptor carrying 12 random nucleotides introduced a unique molecular identifier onto each TCR beta cDNA molecule. At least 3 million CDR3-containing paired-end reads were obtained from each sample. First-strand cDNA was synthesized from all RNA with the Mint cDNA synthesis kit, primed by a TRBC-specific oligonucleotide. Following uracil-DNA glycosylase treatment, all cDNA underwent a first 18-cycle PCR with the universal primers M1SS and BC2_uni_R. As for the authors' bioinformatics: Each sample was normalized by randomly selecting 1 million high-quality reads, each carrying a distinct molecular identifier. Reads with shared molecular identifiers were discarded instead of being binned into consensus sequences. MiTCR, run with a Q25 quality threshold and the strictest error-elimination algorithm, handled CDR3 identification, clonotype clustering and error correction. Lower-bound total TCR beta diversity was estimated with a nonparametric unseen species model using Euler transformation. Using fastp trimming at Q25 and MiXCR clonotype assembly, TCRdb reanalyzed the public sequencing data and kept in-frame beta chains. Rows are combined by CDR3 protein, so each entry shows the most common genes and DNA. The V and J calls here are based on TCRdb, not the publication. Across this sample there are hundreds of thousands of distinct CDR3 sequences, with about 25% seen only once. The top ten clonotypes cover more than 8% of the sample.

Including cysteine and phenylalanine, the CDR3 has 14 amino acids. Here the CDR3 DNA is all that survives: 42 bases in frame from base 1. As encoded in the germline V gene, CDR1 is SGDLS while CDR2 is YYNGEE. The same specimen was also included in a second study, on T cells of mothers and their children. In that second paper, the authors write: Nine systemically healthy Caucasian individuals, comprising three mothers and their six children, were included as donors. cDNA synthesis used all of the extracted RNA, with 1.5 ug of RNA in each 15 ul reaction. In the second PCR, the M1S primer added sample barcodes and 2-4 random nucleotides. Over 8 million TCR beta CDR3 reads were obtained for each mother, and 2.5 million to 3.5 million reads were obtained for each child. In both related and unrelated pairs, thymic selection shapes the output of TCR recombination in a similar way, with inherited differences having only a minor effect. Normalized repertoire overlap was always slightly but never significantly higher in related than unrelated mother-child pairs. Persistent microchimeric T cell clones were not detected, at a sensitivity of 95 to 100 clones per million clonotypes. Deep NGS was used in the study to compare the TCR beta repertoires of mothers and children and to look for features that separate related mother-child pairs from unrelated individuals. The mean age was about 37 +/- 4 years for the mothers and around 11 +/- 4 years for the children. After adapter ligation with NEBNext reagents, the libraries were sequenced on Illumina HiSeq 2000 with 100+100 nt paired-end reads. To avoid cross-contamination, the mother libraries and the child libraries were prepared a month apart and sequenced in separate runs. For each donor, between roughly 500,000 and 2,200,000 distinct TCR beta clonotypes were identified. Naive TCR beta clonotypes were estimated from low-frequency clonotypes matched to each donor's FACS-determined naive share, without sorting.

The receptor comes from a boy aged 5-17 years in good health. The sequence links TRBV9 to TRBJ2-5, with 7 bases aligning to TRBD1. The J call may be incorrect, as the DNA end agrees better with TRBJ2-7. Material: blood. The DNA is as follows: TGTGCCAGCAGCGTCCGGGACAGTCCCTACGAGCAGTACTTC. Translated, this gives CASSVRDSPYEQYF.